Below, 13 T cell receptor beta chains from the same sample are listed, as sequenced in a study of T cell repertoires in cytomegalovirus infection (dated by TCRdb to the late 2010s). The data were produced on an Illumina HiSeq 1500. TCRdb handled the public reads itself, with Q25 trimming in fastp and clone calling in MiXCR, and kept productive beta chains. Here each entry gathers all rows of one CDR3 protein and keeps the most common genes and DNA. Across this sample there are 650,000 to 900,000 distinct CDR3 sequences, with just under 30% seen only once. Jointly, the top ten make up around 13% of the sample. These receptors have no identified antigens. Read against the paper, the sample's treatment or condition label means: in vitro stimulation with specific CMV peptide epitopes to enrich CMV-specific T cells. The material was cultured CD8+ T cells from PBMCs, obtained from culture after CMV antigen stimulation. These receptors all come from a human donor in good health (CMV status not recorded). Some clones in this sample may be carry-over from other donors' samples.

V usage is TRBV5-1 and J usage is TRBJ2-2; D ambiguous. Germline V gene data show CDR1 as SGHRS and CDR2 as YFSETQ. Trimming stripped 3 bases from V and 3 bases from J, with 12 bases between. The CDR3 runs to 15 residues. The CDR3 loop reads CASSWSTDHTGELFF. The CDR3 DNA sequence: TGCGCCAGCAGCTGGAGTACGGACCACACCGGGGAGCTGTTTTTT.

This chain connects TRBV6-5 to TRBJ1-2; a possible D gene is TRBD1 (5 bases). V was trimmed by 2 bases and J by 6 bases, leaving 10 bases between them. In germline, CDR1 is MNHEY, CDR2 SVGAGI. The CDR3 covers 13 residues. This chain's CDR3 is CASSYVQGDGYTF. The CDR3 DNA reads TGTGCCAGCAGTTACGTGCAGGGAGATGGCTACACCTTC.

This clonotype appeared many times. The chain carries TRBV7-2 and TRBJ2-3; TRBD2 matches at 12 bases. The V gene end was trimmed by 1 base and the J gene end by 5 bases; junction bases not matched to a gene: 7. This CDR3 region has 17 residues. Germline V gives CDR1 SGHTA, CDR2 FQGNSA. The CDR3, as DNA: TGTGCCAGCAGCTTAGTCCCACTAGCGGGGGGCATAGATACGCAGTATTTT. Protein sequence: CASSLVPLAGGIDTQYF.

The sample holds many counts of this clonotype. J is TRBJ1-5 and V is TRBV6-5; 9 bases line up with TRBD1. Germline lookup yields CDR1 MNHEY and CDR2 SVGAGI. The CDR3 extends over 14 amino acids. V was clipped by 6 bases and J by 6 bases; unmatched bases: 6. The DNA of the CDR3 is TGTGCCAGCAGATGGGACAGGGAAAGTCAGCCCCAGCATTTT. Its translation is CASRWDRESQPQHF.

This clonotype appeared a few times. The J gene is TRBJ2-7, the V gene TRBV20-1; D could derive from TRBD1 or TRBD2 (5 bases each). This CDR3 comprises 15 residues. Trimming removed 5 bases at V and 0 bases at J, with 17 bases between. Germline V gene sequence: CDR1 DFQATT, CDR2 SNEGSKA (reference sequence). The CDR3 loop is CSAGITGTDSYEQYV. The CDR3 DNA follows: TGCAGTGCTGGGATAACCGGGACGGACTCCTACGAGCAGTACGTC.

This clonotype was picked up many times. The V gene is TRBV7-8, the J gene TRBJ2-7; the D is unclear. Per the germline V gene, CDR1 is SGHVS and CDR2 is FQNEAQ. Trimming took off 4 bases at V and 2 bases at J, with 6 bases between the two ends. This CDR3 spans 12 amino acids. In nucleotides, the CDR3 is TGTGCCAGCAGCTGGGGTGCCTACGAGCAGTACTTC. It encodes CASSWGAYEQYF.

This clonotype came up a few times. A much larger clone differs from this one at a single base, so this may be a read error. The V and J genes are TRBV7-6 and TRBJ2-3; TRBD2 is a possible D gene (6 bases). V was trimmed by 6 bases and J by 0 bases, leaving 10 bases between them. The germline V gene encodes CDR1 SGHVS and CDR2 FNYEAQ. This CDR3 is built from 14 residues. CDR3 nucleotide sequence: TGTGCCAGCAGGCTCGGGACTAGCACAGATACGCAGTATTTT. It translates to CASRLGTSTDTQYF.

The rearrangement uses TRBV18 and TRBJ2-3; the match to TRBD1 covers 10 bases. Trimming removed 5 bases from V and 1 base from J; junction bases left unmatched: 3. The CDR3 is made up of 15 amino acids. Looked up from germline, CDR1 is KGHSH and CDR2 is LQKENI. The CDR3: CASSRQGAGTDTQYF. The CDR3 DNA follows: TGTGCCAGCTCAAGACAGGGGGCTGGCACAGATACGCAGTATTTT. Full variable domain (outside the CDR3, taken from reference TRBV18 and TRBJ2-3): NAGVMQNPRHLVRRRGQEARLRCSPMKGHSHVYWYRQLPEEGLKFMVYLQKENIIDESGMPKERFSAEFPKEGPSILRIQQVVRGDSAAYFCASSRQGAGTDTQYFGPGTRLTVL.

The chain employs TRBV3-1 and TRBJ2-7; 7 nucleotides line up with TRBD1. Losses at the gene ends were 6 bases for V and 2 bases for J; bases not matched to a gene: 10. The CDR3 is 15 residues long. Germline CDR1 LGHDT, CDR2 YNNKEL (reference sequence). The DNA for the CDR3 is TGTGCCAGCAGGCATACATATACAGGGGCCTACGAGCAGTACTTC. It is translated as CASRHTYTGAYEQYF.

This chain connects TRBV20-1 to TRBJ2-1, with 10 positions matching TRBD2. CDR1 and CDR2 from the germline V gene are DFQATT and SNEGSKA (reference sequence). The CDR3 loop spans 15 amino acids. The V and J ends lost 4 bases and 4 bases, in that order; junction bases with no gene match: 7. This chain's CDR3 is CSAKLAGEPYNEQFF. The CDR3 DNA reads as TGCAGTGCTAAGCTAGCGGGGGAGCCTTACAATGAGCAGTTCTTC.

This clonotype has at least ten counts. V is TRBV7-8 and J is TRBJ2-7; possible D gene TRBD2, 6 bases. V lost 0 bases and J 7 bases, leaving 10 bases between the germline ends. From germline, CDR1 is SGHVS and CDR2 FQNEAQ. This CDR3 has 13 amino acids. The CDR3 sequence is CASSLAGAGEQYF. Written as DNA, the CDR3 is TGTGCCAGCAGCTTAGCAGGGGCGGGGGAGCAGTACTTC.

The gene calls are TRBV7-6 and TRBJ1-5, with a weak D call TRBD1 (6 bases). V lost 1 base and J 7 bases, leaving 17 bases between the germline ends. CDR1 and CDR2 from the germline V gene are SGHVS and FNYEAQ. This CDR3 has 16 residues. CDR3 bases: TGTGCCAGCAGCTTAGGTTGGGGGCAATCGGACCAGCCCCAGCATTTT. Translation gives CASSLGWGQSDQPQHF.

This clonotype was observed a few times. The V call is TRBV27, the J call TRBJ2-3; a weak D match, TRBD1 (6 bases). The CDR3 has 15 residues. CDR1 is MNHEY and CDR2 is SMNVEV in the germline V gene (reference sequence). With 6 bases removed from V and 3 bases from J, the gap between germline ends came to 16 bases. The CDR3 bases are TGTGCCAGCAGCCCCGCACAGGGTTGGACAGATACGCAGTATTTT. Translated: CASSPAQGWTDTQYF.